The clone carrying this TCR beta chain appeared a single time. Its antigen is not known. Patients who underwent sequencing had shown CD8+CD57+ cell expansion by flow cytometry. V lost 3 bases, J lost 7 bases, and 19 bases lay in between. CDR3 length: 15 amino acids. Looked up from germline, CDR1 is MGHDK and CDR2 is SYGVNS. This entry belongs to a study of CD8+CD57+ T cells in acquired aplastic anemia. Study conclusions and caveats: Any difference that existed in CD8+ Simpson's diversity between patients and controls was not significant.

Profiling that covered TCR beta VDJ and CDR3 relied on genomic DNA as its template. TCRdb used MiXCR to reprocess the reads, holding one entry per CDR3 protein. The profile shows 50,000 to 65,000 distinct CDR3 sequences, approximately 50% of them singletons. The receptor comes from a human donor with aplastic anemia. The sample was sorted CD4+, CD8+, or CD8+CD57+ T cells (not recorded which) from PBMCs. V and J are TRBV25-1 and TRBJ2-7; D not certain. The CDR3 reads CASSDSTLTRWEQYF. Written as DNA, the CDR3 is TGTGCCAGCAGTGATTCGACCCTGACCAGGTGGGAGCAGTACTTC.